These 15 T cell receptor beta chains originate from one sample sequenced in a study of shared clonotypes between healthy human individuals. The protocol was immunoSEQ multiplex PCR, while the TCRdb copy is restricted to in-frame clones and leaves out a portion. Counted here are some 1.5 million clones, 98% occurring once; the ten biggest clones make up approximately 0.44%. The sequenced material came from naive CD4+ T cells sorted from blood. The subset here: CD45RA+ positively selected. The receptors were sampled from a man aged 25 to 40 in good health.

This chain links TRBV7-9 with TRBJ1-5, with 12 bases aligning to TRBD1. After removal of 1 base from V and 7 bases from J, the junction contained 5 bases not matched to a gene. The germline CDR1 and CDR2 sequences are SEHNR and FQNEAQ (reference sequence). The CDR3 covers 16 residues. CDR3 DNA sequence: TGTGCCAGCAGCTTAGGGCTGGGACAGGGGGCCCAGCCCCAGCATTTT. This translates into CASSLGLGQGAQPQHF. Complete variable domain (other parts from reference TRBV7-9 and TRBJ1-5): DTGVSQNPRHKITKRGQNVTFRCDPISEHNRLYWYRQTLGQGPEFLTYFQNEAQLEKSRLLSDRFSAERPKGSFSTLEIQRTEQGDSAMYLCASSLGLGQGAQPQHFGDGTRLSIL.

The chain joins TRBV11-3 to TRBJ2-1, with 9 bases aligning to TRBD2. The germline V gene encodes CDR1 SGHNT and CDR2 YENEEA. The CDR3 runs 16 residues. V was pared by 1 base and J by 4 bases, with 5 bases of the junction left unmatched. The CDR3 sequence: CASSLVAGGSYNEQFF. The CDR3 nucleotides are TGTGCCAGCAGCTTAGTTGCGGGAGGGAGTTACAATGAGCAGTTCTTC.

The rearrangement links TRBV13 to TRBJ2-7; D perhaps matches TRBD1 (5 bases). CDR1 and CDR2 (germline): PRHDT, FYEKMQ (reference sequence). The V gene lost 4 bases and the J gene lost 3 bases, with 19 bases spanning the gap. CDR3 length: 16 residues. The CDR3 is CASSSMARGALYEQYF. In DNA, the CDR3 is TGTGCCAGCAGCTCCATGGCTAGGGGCGCCCTCTACGAGCAGTACTTC.

Notes on this clone: One end of the junction varies from germline; a read error may be responsible. The chain links TRBV14 to TRBJ2-7, with 10 bases lining up with TRBD1. Per the germline V gene, CDR1 is SGHDN and CDR2 is FVKESK. CDR3 length: 11 residues. The CDR3 region is CASSQEGTGDF. The CDR3 region has the DNA TGTGCCAGCAGCCAAGAAGGGACAGGGGATTTC.

The V gene is TRBV4-3, the J gene TRBJ2-2; the D call may be TRBD1 or TRBD2 (6 bases each). V lost 3 bases and J 2 bases, leaving 10 bases between the germline ends. This CDR3 has 15 residues. Germline values: CDR1 LGHNA, CDR2 YSLEER. CDR3 in amino acids: CASSHRGVNTGELFF. The DNA for the CDR3 is TGCGCCAGCAGCCATAGGGGGGTCAACACCGGGGAGCTGTTTTTT.

J is TRBJ1-1 and V is TRBV6-5, with TRBD1 matching 8 bases. This CDR3 contains 14 residues. The junction had 7 bases not matched to a gene; V was cut back by 6 bases and J by 4 bases. Germline assignment: CDR1 MNHEY and CDR2 SVGAGI. The CDR3 here is CASRDRAQGTEAFF. Here the CDR3 DNA reads TGTGCCAGCAGGGACAGGGCCCAGGGCACTGAAGCTTTCTTT.

This clone appeared once. CDR3 protein: CSAAEAYTYEQYF. The CDR3 DNA follows: TGCAGCGCTGCTGAAGCCTACACCTACGAGCAGTACTTC. This chain joins TRBV29-1 and TRBJ2-7; D is uncertain. Germline CDR1 reads SQVTM; CDR2 reads ANQGSEA. This CDR3 region has 13 residues. V lost 7 bases, J lost 2 bases, and 15 bases lay in between.

V usage is TRBV19 and J usage is TRBJ1-5; 8 bases align to TRBD1. The CDR3 contains 15 residues. V shed 0 bases, J shed 7 bases, and the junction held 5 bases outside the gene matches. Looked up from germline, CDR1 is LNHDA and CDR2 is SQIVND (reference sequence). CDR3 sequence: CASSIDRGREQPQHF. DNA of the CDR3: TGTGCCAGTAGTATAGACAGGGGGCGAGAACAGCCCCAGCATTTT.

The V gene is TRBV5-4, the J gene TRBJ2-6; unclear D gene. Trimming shortened V by 0 bases and J by 19 bases, and 11 bases separated the two germline ends. The CDR3 spans 11 residues. Germline CDR1 SGHNT, CDR2 YYREEE (reference sequence). The CDR3 DNA reads TGTGCCAGCAGCTTGGGGGGTCCCAGTACTTTC. Translation gives CASSLGGPSTF.

CDR3 amino acids: CASSLVRDSHRNQPQHF. As DNA, the CDR3 is TGTGCCAGCAGCTTGGTCCGAGACAGCCATCGCAATCAGCCCCAGCATTTT. The chain combines TRBV7-8 with TRBJ1-5; the D gene is possibly TRBD1 (5 bases). This CDR3 has 17 amino acids. Germline V gene lookup returns CDR1 SGHVS and CDR2 FQNEAQ. The ends were cut back, 3 bases at V and 2 bases at J, with 17 bases in the middle.

The chain combines TRBV27 with TRBJ2-7; tentative D call: TRBD2 (5 bases). The CDR3 is made up of 14 amino acids. Between the trimmed V and J ends, which lost 6 bases and 4 bases, there was a span of 16 bases. Germline lookup yields CDR1 MNHEY and CDR2 SMNVEV (reference sequence). The CDR3 nucleotides are TGTGCCAGCAGGCGGCTAGCCGAGAATTACGAGCAGTACTTC. This sequence encodes CASRRLAENYEQYF.

The chain combines TRBV4-2 with TRBJ2-5; 11 bases are shared with TRBD2. CDR1 is LGHNA, CDR2 YNFKEQ, per germline. CDR3 length: 16 residues. The ends lost 0 bases at V and 1 base at J; junction bases unmatched: 1. CDR3 region: CASSQDGTSGQETQYF. The CDR3 nucleotides read TGTGCCAGCAGCCAAGATGGGACTAGCGGCCAAGAGACCCAGTACTTC.

This clone was recorded once. Other nucleotide sequences from this sample produce the same CDR3. The J gene is TRBJ2-3, the V gene TRBV5-1, with 7 nucleotides matching TRBD2. Trimming removed 0 bases from V and 3 bases from J; junction bases left unmatched: 1. Germline assignment: CDR1 SGHRS and CDR2 YFSETQ. This CDR3 region has 14 residues. CDR3 bases: TGCGCCAGCAGCTTGGCGGGGGGTACAGATACGCAGTATTTT. This translates into CASSLAGGTDTQYF.

The chain links TRBV9 to TRBJ2-7, with D uncertain. Germline V gene sequence: CDR1 SGDLS, CDR2 YYNGEE. Trimming removed 5 bases at V and 4 bases at J, with 10 bases between. The length of the CDR3 is 12 residues. CDR3: CASRDDLYEQYF. CDR3 bases: TGTGCCAGCAGGGACGACCTTTACGAGCAGTACTTC.

Regarding this clone: The sample holds other DNA sequences that translate to the same CDR3. V is TRBV28 and J is TRBJ2-5; D unclear. Germline lookup yields CDR1 MDHEN and CDR2 SYDVKM. The CDR3 is 11 residues long. Trimming removed 6 bases at V and 5 bases at J, with 7 bases between. In nucleotides, the CDR3 is TGTGCCAGCAGCCCCCGTGAGACCCAGTACTTC. Protein sequence: CASSPRETQYF.